These 26 T cell receptor beta chains came from one sample sequenced in a study of CD8 T cells in Susac syndrome. Random-hexamer reverse transcription was applied to about 0.5 to 1 ug RNA. Using its own MiXCR run on the immunoSEQ multiplex PCR reads, TCRdb lists one record per CDR3 protein. The sample records under 85,000 distinct CDR3 sequences, approximately 94% being singletons. The sequencing sample was made of CD8+ T cells from PBMCs. The source is a human donor with Susac syndrome.

The chain recombines TRBV6-2 or TRBV6-3 with TRBJ1-1; TRBD1 might be the D (5 bases). The germline CDR1 and CDR2 sequences are MNHEY and SVGEGT. Trimming pared 6 bases from V and 0 bases from J, leaving 11 bases between. The CDR3 contains 14 residues. In DNA, the CDR3 is TGTGCCAGCAGCCACCGGACACTGAACACTGAAGCTTTCTTT. This encodes CASSHRTLNTEAFF.

This clonotype is a singleton in its sample. The V and J genes are TRBV24-1 and TRBJ2-1; D is unresolved. Germline V gene lookup returns CDR1 KGHDR and CDR2 SFDVKD. The CDR3 consists of 14 residues. V lost 4 bases and J 8 bases, leaving 14 bases between the germline ends. CDR3 nucleotide sequence: TGTGCCACCAGTGACAAGGAAGGTGTTTATGAGCAGTTCTTC. Translating it yields CATSDKEGVYEQFF.

This clonotype was seen a few times. The CDR3 reads CASSLAETQYF. Here the CDR3 DNA reads TGTGCCAGCAGTTTGGCAGAGACCCAGTACTTC. V gene TRBV6-2 or TRBV6-3 combines with J gene TRBJ2-5; D is unclear. Trimming cost V 4 bases and J 4 bases, with 4 bases left between them. Germline CDR1 reads MNHEY; CDR2 reads SVGEGT. This CDR3 is built from 11 residues.

V usage is TRBV7-8 and J usage is TRBJ1-6; 7 nucleotides align to TRBD1. The CDR3 covers 15 residues. Germline trimming cut 2 bases from V and 9 bases from J; bases unmatched to any gene: 7. Germline V lookup: CDR1 SGHVS, CDR2 FQNEAQ. This chain's CDR3 is CASSLMGQGGSPLHF. The CDR3 coding sequence is TGTGCCAGCAGCTTAATGGGTCAGGGGGGTTCACCCCTCCACTTT.

The CDR3 loop is CAWSVGRGAENIQYF. The CDR3 DNA is TGTGCCTGGAGTGTAGGCAGAGGGGCCGAAAACATTCAGTACTTC. The rearrangement joins TRBV30 to TRBJ2-4, with D perhaps given as TRBD1 or TRBD2 (5 bases each). V lost 0 bases, J lost 5 bases, and 14 bases lay in between. This CDR3 contains 15 residues. The V gene's germline CDR1 is GTSNPN and CDR2 SVGIG (reference sequence).

This chain uses TRBV29-1 with TRBJ2-1; the match to TRBD2 covers 9 bases. Germline CDR1 and CDR2: SQVTM and ANQGSEA. The CDR3 covers 13 residues. With 4 bases clipped from V and 3 bases from J, the junction kept 1 base outside the gene matches. The CDR3 nucleotides are TGCAGCGTTGGGCGGGAGGGCTACAATGAGCAGTTCTTC. It is translated as CSVGREGYNEQFF.

Regarding this clonotype: The junction differs from germline at one of its ends, possibly a read error. This sequence joins TRBV6-5 and TRBJ2-7, with 7 positions matching TRBD1. Germline values: CDR1 MNHEY, CDR2 SVGAGI. This CDR3 spans 13 amino acids. This CDR3 is CASRGTASYEQYF. Here the CDR3 DNA reads TGTGCGAGCAGAGGGACAGCTTCGTACGAGCAGTACTTC.

The rearrangement uses TRBV19 and TRBJ2-1; D uncertain. The CDR3 runs to 13 residues. The V end was cut by 1 base, the J end by 5 bases, with 6 bases between. Germline CDR1 and CDR2: LNHDA and SQIVND (reference sequence). The CDR3 is CASSIGYNNEQFF. CDR3 bases: TGTGCCAGTAGTATAGGGTATAACAATGAGCAGTTCTTC.

The gene calls are TRBV5-4 and TRBJ1-2; the D is unclear. V shed 0 bases and J shed 2 bases, with 8 bases lying between them. Per germline, CDR1 SGHNT and CDR2 YYREEE (reference sequence). The CDR3 totals 14 residues. In nucleotides, the CDR3 is TGTGCCAGCAGCTTGGTTGGTCTGAACTATGGCTACACCTTC. Its protein product is CASSLVGLNYGYTF.

The chain has TRBV5-4 and TRBJ2-3; 8 nucleotides match TRBD2. The CDR3 runs to 17 residues. V lost 2 bases, J lost 0 bases, and 8 bases stayed unmatched. CDR1 and CDR2 (germline): SGHNT, YYREEE (reference sequence). CDR3 sequence: CASSFIPGTRSTDTQYF. CDR3 DNA: TGTGCCAGCAGCTTTATCCCCGGGACTAGGAGCACAGATACGCAGTATTTT.

This clonotype came up a few times. The chain has TRBV12-3 or TRBV12-4 and TRBJ2-5; D gene unclear. The CDR3 covers 12 residues. Trimming left V 5 bases short and J 7 bases short, with 11 bases between. As DNA, the CDR3 is TGTGCCAGCAGTCAGCCTAGTGGGACCCAGTACTTC. Residues: CASSQPSGTQYF.

V usage is TRBV2 and J usage is TRBJ1-3; 8 positions match TRBD1. The CDR3 length is 15 residues. V trimming: 6 bases; J trimming: 4 bases; junction bases outside the gene matches: 8. Germline V gene data show CDR1 as SNHLY and CDR2 as FYNNEI. CDR3 in amino acids: CASSPQGAWGNTIYF. CDR3 sequence (DNA): TGTGCCAGCAGCCCCCAGGGGGCATGGGGAAACACCATATATTTT.

The chain joins TRBV7-3 to TRBJ2-7; D assignment may be TRBD1 or TRBD2 (6 bases each). The V end was cut by 2 bases, the J end by 2 bases, with 13 bases between. The CDR3 runs to 15 residues. The germline V gene has CDR1 SGHTA and CDR2 FQGTGA. CDR3 coding DNA: TGTGCCAGCAGCTTAGACAGGACTACCACCTACGAGCAGTACTTC. Residues: CASSLDRTTTYEQYF.

The genes are TRBV9 and TRBJ2-1; D remains ambiguous. Germline V gene sequence: CDR1 SGDLS, CDR2 YYNGEE. Deletions cut 0 bases from V and 1 base from J, with 11 bases between. This CDR3 has 16 amino acids. The CDR3 is CASSVGSQYSYNEQFF. In DNA form, the CDR3 reads TGTGCCAGCAGCGTAGGTAGCCAATATTCCTACAATGAGCAGTTCTTC. Using reference TRBV9 and TRBJ2-1 for the parts outside the CDR3, the full variable domain is DSGVTQTPKHLITATGQRVTLRCSPRSGDLSVYWYQQSLDQGLQFLIQYYNGEERAKGNILERFSAQQFPDLHSELNLSSLELGDSALYFCASSVGSQYSYNEQFFGPGTRLTVL.

The chain has TRBV11-2 and TRBJ2-3; D uncertain. The CDR3 totals 12 residues. Germline CDR1 reads SGHAT; CDR2 reads FQNNGV. The V end was cut by 4 bases, the J end by 10 bases, with 12 bases between. The CDR3 here is CASSSRRYAQYF. The CDR3 nucleotides are TGTGCCAGCAGCTCCCGTAGATACGCGCAGTATTTT.

The chain combines TRBV19 with TRBJ2-1, with a possible D match to TRBD2 (6 bases). Germline lookup yields CDR1 LNHDA and CDR2 SQIVND (reference sequence). The CDR3 spans 15 residues. The V gene lost 4 bases and the J gene lost 5 bases, with 15 bases spanning the gap. This CDR3 is CASSRGRRGDNEQFF. CDR3 DNA: TGTGCCAGTAGTAGGGGTAGGCGGGGAGACAATGAGCAGTTCTTC. Looking up the rest from reference TRBV19 and TRBJ2-1 gives the full variable domain: DGGITQSPKYLFRKEGQNVTLSCEQNLNHDAMYWYRQDPGQGLRLIYYSQIVNDFQKGDIAEGYSVSREKKESFPLTVTSAQKNPTAFYLCASSRGRRGDNEQFFGPGTRLTVL.

The chain carries TRBV27 and TRBJ2-7; D might be TRBD1 (5 bases). The CDR3 totals 11 residues. V was pared by 6 bases and J by 4 bases, with 7 bases between. Germline values: CDR1 MNHEY, CDR2 SMNVEV (reference sequence). The CDR3 coding sequence is TGTGCCAGCAGAAGGGGATACGAGCAGTACTTC. The encoded protein is CASRRGYEQYF.

This clonotype was seen a handful of times. The chain carries TRBV7-6 and TRBJ2-5; D call uncertain. CDR3 size: 11 residues. Germline CDR1 is SGHVS and CDR2 is FNYEAQ. Deletions cut 4 bases from V and 1 base from J, with 1 base between. CDR3 nucleotides: TGTGCCAGCAGCTCCCAAGAGACCCAGTACTTC. It encodes CASSSQETQYF.

The chain couples TRBV30 to TRBJ1-5; no definite D call. Trimming cost V 2 bases and J 2 bases, with 7 bases left between them. CDR3 size: 13 residues. Germline V gives CDR1 GTSNPN, CDR2 SVGIG (reference sequence). This CDR3 is CAWSSQGNQPQHF. The CDR3 DNA sequence: TGTGCCTGGAGTAGCCAGGGCAATCAGCCCCAGCATTTT.

The V call is TRBV4-3, the J call TRBJ1-1; unclear D gene. From germline, CDR1 is LGHNA and CDR2 YSLEER. The V end lost 4 bases, the J end lost 2 bases, and 8 bases lay between the germline ends. This CDR3 has 13 amino acids. CDR3 in amino acids: CASSRNVNTEAFF. DNA of the CDR3: TGCGCCAGCAGCCGGAACGTAAACACTGAAGCTTTCTTT.

The gene calls are TRBV9 and TRBJ1-1, with D possibly matching TRBD1 (6 bases). The germline CDR1 and CDR2 sequences are SGDLS and YYNGEE. The V end lost 3 bases, the J end lost 4 bases, and 16 bases lay between the germline ends. The CDR3 contains 15 residues. The CDR3 DNA is TGTGCCAGCAGCGCCCTTCTAACAGGGACCACTGAAGCTTTCTTT. Amino acids: CASSALLTGTTEAFF.

The chain recombines TRBV10-3 with TRBJ1-5; D is perhaps TRBD1 (6 bases). The CDR3 is 15 amino acids. V gave up 2 bases and J gave up 4 bases, with 12 bases separating them. Looked up from germline, CDR1 is ENHRY and CDR2 is SYGVKD. CDR3 residues: CAISEEQGRNQPQHF. CDR3 sequence (DNA): TGTGCCATCAGTGAGGAGCAGGGGAGGAATCAGCCCCAGCATTTT.

The CDR3 region has the DNA TGTGCCAGCAGCAGATCGGGGTTTCTAGGGGAAAAACTGTTTTTT. Translation gives CASSRSGFLGEKLFF. The rearrangement joins TRBV7-2 to TRBJ1-4; D is undetermined. The V end was cut by 5 bases, the J end by 8 bases, with 18 bases between. Germline V lookup: CDR1 SGHTA, CDR2 FQGNSA. The CDR3 runs to 15 residues.

This clonotype has just one count. The rearrangement links TRBV12-3 or TRBV12-4 to TRBJ2-7, with no clear D. Trimming shortened V by 1 base and J by 4 bases, and 5 bases separated the two germline ends. CDR3 length: 12 residues. CDR3 DNA sequence: TGTGCCAGCAGTTTAGTGCGATACGAGCAGTACTTC. Residues: CASSLVRYEQYF.

V gene TRBV5-1 combines with J gene TRBJ2-5; D is uncertain. This CDR3 region has 11 residues. V lost 4 bases to trimming and J lost 1 base, with 2 bases between them. Germline V gene sequence: CDR1 SGHRS, CDR2 YFSETQ. Here the CDR3 DNA reads TGCGCCAGCAGCGCCCAAGAGACCCAGTACTTC. This translates into CASSAQETQYF.

The J gene is TRBJ1-1, the V gene TRBV6-2 or TRBV6-3, with 8 bases aligning to TRBD1. This CDR3 has 15 amino acids. V dropped 6 bases and J dropped 4; count of bases not matched to a gene: 10. The germline gives CDR1 MNHEY, CDR2 SVGEGT. The CDR3 sequence is CASRETGGEGTEAFF. For the CDR3, the DNA is TGTGCCAGCAGAGAAACAGGGGGGGAAGGCACTGAAGCTTTCTTT.